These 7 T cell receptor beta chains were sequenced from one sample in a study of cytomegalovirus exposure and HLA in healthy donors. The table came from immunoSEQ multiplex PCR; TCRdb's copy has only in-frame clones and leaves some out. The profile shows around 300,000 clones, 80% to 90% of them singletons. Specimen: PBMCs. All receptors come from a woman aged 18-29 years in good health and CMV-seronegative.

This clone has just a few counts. CDR3 region: CASSATGDNSPLHF. DNA of the CDR3: TGTGCCAGCTCAGCGACAGGGGATAATTCACCCCTCCACTTT. V and J are TRBV18 and TRBJ1-6; 8 bases are a match to TRBD1. V lost 5 bases and J lost 5; bases outside the gene matches: 2. The CDR3 consists of 14 residues. Germline-derived CDR1 and CDR2 are KGHSH and LQKENI.

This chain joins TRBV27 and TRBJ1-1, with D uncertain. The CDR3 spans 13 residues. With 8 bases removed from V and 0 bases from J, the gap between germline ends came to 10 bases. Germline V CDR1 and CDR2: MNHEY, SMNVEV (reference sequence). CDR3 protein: CASASGVNTEAFF. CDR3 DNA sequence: TGTGCCAGCGCTTCCGGGGTGAACACTGAAGCTTTCTTT.

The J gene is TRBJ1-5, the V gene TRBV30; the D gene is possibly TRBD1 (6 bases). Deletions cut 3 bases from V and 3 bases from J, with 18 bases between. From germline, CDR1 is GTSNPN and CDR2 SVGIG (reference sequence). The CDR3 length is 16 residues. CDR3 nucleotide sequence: TGTGCCTGGAGATGGCCCGATGGGGGGGCCAATCAGCCCCAGCATTTT. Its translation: CAWRWPDGGANQPQHF. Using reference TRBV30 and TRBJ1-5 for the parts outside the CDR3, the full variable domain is SQTIHQWPATLVQPVGSPLSLECTVEGTSNPNLYWYRQAAGRGLQLLFYSVGIGQISSEVPQNLSASRPQDRQFILSSKKLLLSDSGFYLCAWRWPDGGANQPQHFGDGTRLSIL.

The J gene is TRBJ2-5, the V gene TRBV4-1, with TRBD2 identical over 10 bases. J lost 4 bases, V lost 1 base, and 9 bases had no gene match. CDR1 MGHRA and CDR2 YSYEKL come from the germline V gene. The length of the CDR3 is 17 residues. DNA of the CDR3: TGCGCCAGCAGCCAAGGGCATAGCGGGAGGACCGGAGAGACCCAGTACTTC. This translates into CASSQGHSGRTGETQYF.

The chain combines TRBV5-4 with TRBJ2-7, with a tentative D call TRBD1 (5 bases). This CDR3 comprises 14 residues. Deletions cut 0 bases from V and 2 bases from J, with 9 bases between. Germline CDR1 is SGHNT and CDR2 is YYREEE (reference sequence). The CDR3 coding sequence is TGTGCCAGCAGCTTGGTGCAGGGAACCTACGAGCAGTACTTC. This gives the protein CASSLVQGTYEQYF.

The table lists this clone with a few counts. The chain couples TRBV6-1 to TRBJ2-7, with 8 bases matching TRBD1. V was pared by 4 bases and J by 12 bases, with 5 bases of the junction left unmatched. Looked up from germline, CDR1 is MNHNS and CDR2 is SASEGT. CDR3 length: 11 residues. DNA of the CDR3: TGTGCCAGCAGTGGCGGACAGGGTCGGTACTTC. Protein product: CASSGGQGRYF.

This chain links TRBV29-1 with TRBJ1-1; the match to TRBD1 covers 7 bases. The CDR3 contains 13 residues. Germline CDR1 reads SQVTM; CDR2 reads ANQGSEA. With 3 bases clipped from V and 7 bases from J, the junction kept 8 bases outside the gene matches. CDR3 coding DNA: TGCAGCGTTGAGGCAGGGGGACTCGGTGAAGCTTTCTTT. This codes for CSVEAGGLGEAFF.